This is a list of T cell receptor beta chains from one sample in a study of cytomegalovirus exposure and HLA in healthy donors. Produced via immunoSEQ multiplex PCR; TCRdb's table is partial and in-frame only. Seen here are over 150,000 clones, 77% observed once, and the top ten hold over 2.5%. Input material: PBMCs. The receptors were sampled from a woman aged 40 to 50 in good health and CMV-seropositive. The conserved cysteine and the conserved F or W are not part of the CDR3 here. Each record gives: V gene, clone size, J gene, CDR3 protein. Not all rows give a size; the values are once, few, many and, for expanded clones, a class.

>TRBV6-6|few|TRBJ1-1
ASSEMNTEAF
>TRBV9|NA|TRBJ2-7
ASSAMGLSYEQY
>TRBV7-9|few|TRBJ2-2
ASSIIPGQLTGELF
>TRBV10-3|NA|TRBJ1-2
AISDETANYGYT
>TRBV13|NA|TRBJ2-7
ASSLRAGVHEQY
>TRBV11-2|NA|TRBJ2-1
ASSYSEDYNEQF
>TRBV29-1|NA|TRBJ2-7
SVSRDYEQY
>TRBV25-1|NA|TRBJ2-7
ASSRGGQGADEQY
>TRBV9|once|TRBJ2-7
ASSVEAGGYEQY
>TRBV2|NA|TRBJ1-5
ASSLERDQPQH